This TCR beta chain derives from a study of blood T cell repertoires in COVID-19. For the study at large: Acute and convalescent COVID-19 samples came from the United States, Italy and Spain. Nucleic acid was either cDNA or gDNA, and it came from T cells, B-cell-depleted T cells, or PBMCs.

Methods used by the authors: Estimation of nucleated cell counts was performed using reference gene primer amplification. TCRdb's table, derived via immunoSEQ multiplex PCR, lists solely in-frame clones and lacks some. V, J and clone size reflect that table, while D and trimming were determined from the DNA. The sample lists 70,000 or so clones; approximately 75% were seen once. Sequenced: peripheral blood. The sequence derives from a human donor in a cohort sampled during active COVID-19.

The CDR3 region is CASIPTGGFEKLFF. The CDR3 DNA is TGTGCCAGCATCCCGACAGGGGGCTTTGAAAAACTGTTTTTT. The chain uses TRBV28 and TRBJ1-4; 10 nucleotides agree with TRBD1. CDR1 and CDR2 from the germline V gene are MDHEN and SYDVKM. The CDR3 runs to 14 residues. Germline trimming cut 7 bases from V and 7 bases from J; bases unmatched to any gene: 6.